This T cell receptor (beta chain) comes out of a study of control samples from healthy donors and cancer patients (dated by TCRdb to between 2020 and 2021). Relative to germline, V is missing 4 bases and J is missing 7 bases, with 5 bases of the junction outside any gene match. Inclusive of the bounding cysteine and phenylalanine, the CDR3 is 15 residues long. Only CDR3 DNA remains: 45 bases, in frame from the first base. The germline V gene sets CDR1 to SGHVS and CDR2 to FNYEAQ. A word on this clone: Its recognized antigen is unknown. No qualities accompany the bases; no much larger clone lies one base away.

Library preparation was by the immunoSEQ multiplex PCR assay. The immuneACCESS repertoire file appears here via TCRdb, limited to in-frame rearrangements. These files lack a portion of the clones; in checked studies, under half of the deficit traces to unresolved V genes, and the cause of the others is not known. Across this sample there are roughly 130,000 clones, with roughly nine tenths seen only once. The ten largest account for roughly 10% of the sample. This chain is built from TRBV7-6 and TRBJ2-1; 12 bases in the middle match TRBD1. This receptor was identified in a woman aged 25 to 39 in good health. Material for sequencing was blood. The DNA sequence reads TGTGCCAGCAGCTACCGGGACAGGGGGCTGAATGAGCAGTTCTTC. This translates into CASSYRDRGLNEQFF.